Here is one T cell receptor (beta chain) with its context. Its target is not known. The table came from immunoSEQ multiplex PCR; TCRdb's copy has only in-frame clones and leaves some out. This table holds 1 million to 1.3 million clones, approximately 80% found once. Germline values: CDR1 MNHNS, CDR2 SASEGT. V lost 8 bases, J lost 0 bases, and 6 bases stayed unmatched. The CDR3 extends over 14 amino acids. This specimen comes from a study of shared clonotypes between healthy human individuals. General study findings and limits: Several donors showed sharing of 4.5% to 5% of naive CD4 clonotypes. Non-shared clonotypes showed lower generation probabilities than clonotypes common to all four donors. Donor clonotype sharing was expected to depend on sequencing depth.

Into CD45RA+ naive and CD45RA-negative memory subsets, the CD4+ cells were split. V and J are TRBV6-1 and TRBJ2-7; 8 positions match TRBD2. The sequenced sample consisted of memory CD4+ T cells from PBMCs. This sample's subset: CD45RA-negative fraction. This sequence originates from a man aged 18 to 30 in good health. Some clones in this sample may be carry-over from other donors' samples. The CDR3 sequence: CASLRGGSSYEQYF. The CDR3 DNA reads TGTGCCAGCTTACGGGGGGGGAGCTCCTACGAGCAGTACTTC.